The clone carrying this TCR beta chain rates as large. A junction boundary mismatches the germline segment, possibly from a read error. The assay was immunoSEQ multiplex PCR, and TCRdb's table has in-frame clones only and misses some. The sample consists of roughly 150,000 clones, about 94% of them appearing once. The source of the sample is a study of control samples from healthy donors and cancer patients. The CDR3 sequence is 15 residues long. CDR1 and CDR2 from the germline V gene are MRHNA and SNTAGT. The source of this sequence is a man in his fifties in good health. The sequenced sample consisted of blood. J is TRBJ2-2 and V is TRBV6-4, with D possibly matching TRBD2 (6 bases). In DNA form, the CDR3 reads TGTGCCAGCACTGACTTGGAGGGATCCACCGGGGAGCTGTTTTTT. This gives the protein CASTDLEGSTGELFF.